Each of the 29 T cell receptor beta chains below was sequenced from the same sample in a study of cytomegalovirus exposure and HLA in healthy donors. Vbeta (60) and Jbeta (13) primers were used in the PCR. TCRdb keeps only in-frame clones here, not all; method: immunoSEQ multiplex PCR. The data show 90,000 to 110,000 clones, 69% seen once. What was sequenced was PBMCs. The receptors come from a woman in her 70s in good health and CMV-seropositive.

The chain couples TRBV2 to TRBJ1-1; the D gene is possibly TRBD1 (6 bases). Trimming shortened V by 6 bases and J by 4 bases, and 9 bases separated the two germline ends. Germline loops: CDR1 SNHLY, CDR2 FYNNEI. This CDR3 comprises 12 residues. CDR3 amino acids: CASRDSITEAFF. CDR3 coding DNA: TGTGCCAGCAGGGACAGCATCACTGAAGCTTTCTTT.

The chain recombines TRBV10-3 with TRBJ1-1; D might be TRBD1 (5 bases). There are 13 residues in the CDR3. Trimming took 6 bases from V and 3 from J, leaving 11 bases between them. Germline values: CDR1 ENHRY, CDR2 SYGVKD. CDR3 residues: CAISRGQDTEAFF. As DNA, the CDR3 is TGTGCCATCAGCCGAGGACAAGACACTGAAGCTTTCTTT.

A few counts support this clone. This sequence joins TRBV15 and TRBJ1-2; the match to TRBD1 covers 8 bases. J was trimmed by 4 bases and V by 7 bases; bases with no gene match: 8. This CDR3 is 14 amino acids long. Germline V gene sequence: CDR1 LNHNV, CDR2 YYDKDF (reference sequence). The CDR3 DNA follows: TGTGCCACCACAGTCACAGGGGGTCCCTATGGCTACACCTTC. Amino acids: CATTVTGGPYGYTF.

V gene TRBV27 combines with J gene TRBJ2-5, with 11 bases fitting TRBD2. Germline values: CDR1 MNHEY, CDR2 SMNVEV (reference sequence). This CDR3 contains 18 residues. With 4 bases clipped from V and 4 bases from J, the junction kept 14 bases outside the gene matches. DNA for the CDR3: TGTGCCAGCAGTTCCACAGTAGCGGGGGGGACCTTACGAGAGACCCAGTACTTC. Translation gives CASSSTVAGGTLRETQYF.

The CDR3 protein is CASSLEGGGGGSFF. The CDR3 DNA follows: TGTGCCAGCAGCTTAGAGGGGGGGGGAGGAGGGTCGTTCTTT. The rearrangement joins TRBV7-8 to TRBJ1-1; D might be TRBD1 (6 bases). CDR3 length: 14 amino acids. In germline, CDR1 is SGHVS, CDR2 FQNEAQ. V was shortened by 1 base and J by 14 bases, with 20 bases between the two germline ends.

CDR3 DNA sequence: TGCGCCAGCAGCTTGGCCGCCGGTAGGAGCAATGAGCAGTTCTTC. Amino acid sequence: CASSLAAGRSNEQFF. The V gene is TRBV5-1, the J gene TRBJ2-1; D uncertain. V was clipped by 0 bases and J by 6 bases, with 13 bases between them. CDR3 length equals 15 residues. Germline V gene lookup returns CDR1 SGHRS and CDR2 YFSETQ.

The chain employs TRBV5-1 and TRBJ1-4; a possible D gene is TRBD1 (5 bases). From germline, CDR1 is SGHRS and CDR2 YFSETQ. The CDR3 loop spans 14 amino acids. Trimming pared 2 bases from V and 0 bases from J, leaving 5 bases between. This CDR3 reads CASSLGATNEKLFF. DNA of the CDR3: TGCGCCAGCAGCTTAGGGGCAACTAATGAAAAACTGTTTTTT.

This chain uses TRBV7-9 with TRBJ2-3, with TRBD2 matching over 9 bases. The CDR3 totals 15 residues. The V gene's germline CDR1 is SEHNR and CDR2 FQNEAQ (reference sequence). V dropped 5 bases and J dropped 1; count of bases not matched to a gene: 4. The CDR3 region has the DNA TGTGCCAGCAGCCAGGGACTAGCCGGCACAGATACGCAGTATTTT. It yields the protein CASSQGLAGTDTQYF.

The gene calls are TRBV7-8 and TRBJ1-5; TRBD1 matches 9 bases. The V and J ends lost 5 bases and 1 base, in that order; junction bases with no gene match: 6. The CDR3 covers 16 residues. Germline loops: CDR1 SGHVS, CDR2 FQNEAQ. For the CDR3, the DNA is TGTGCCAGCAGCCTAGGGACAGGGCTAAGCAATCAGCCCCAGCATTTT. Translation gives CASSLGTGLSNQPQHF.

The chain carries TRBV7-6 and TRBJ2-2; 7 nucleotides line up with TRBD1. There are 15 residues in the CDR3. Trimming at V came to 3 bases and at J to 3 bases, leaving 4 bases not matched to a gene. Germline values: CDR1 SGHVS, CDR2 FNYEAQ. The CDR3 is CASSFTGVDTGELFF. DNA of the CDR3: TGTGCCAGCAGCTTTACAGGGGTTGACACCGGGGAGCTGTTTTTT.

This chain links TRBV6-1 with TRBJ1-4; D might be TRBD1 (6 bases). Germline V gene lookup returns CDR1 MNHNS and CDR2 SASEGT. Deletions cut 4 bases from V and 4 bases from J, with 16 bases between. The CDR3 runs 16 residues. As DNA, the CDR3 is TGTGCCAGCAGTGTTATCAGGGGAACGGGTAATGAAAAACTGTTTTTT. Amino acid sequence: CASSVIRGTGNEKLFF.

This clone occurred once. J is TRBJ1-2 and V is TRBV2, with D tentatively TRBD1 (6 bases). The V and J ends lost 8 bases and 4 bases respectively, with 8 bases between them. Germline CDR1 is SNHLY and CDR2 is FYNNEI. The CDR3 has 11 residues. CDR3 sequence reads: CASQGFYGYTF. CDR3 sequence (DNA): TGTGCCAGCCAGGGGTTCTATGGCTACACCTTC.

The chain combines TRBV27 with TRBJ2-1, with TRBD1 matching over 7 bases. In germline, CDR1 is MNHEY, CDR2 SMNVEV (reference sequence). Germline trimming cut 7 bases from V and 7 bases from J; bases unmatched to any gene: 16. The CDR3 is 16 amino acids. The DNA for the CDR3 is TGTGCCAGCACCTCCCTCGGGACAGCCCTTACGAATGAGCAGTTCTTC. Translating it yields CASTSLGTALTNEQFF.

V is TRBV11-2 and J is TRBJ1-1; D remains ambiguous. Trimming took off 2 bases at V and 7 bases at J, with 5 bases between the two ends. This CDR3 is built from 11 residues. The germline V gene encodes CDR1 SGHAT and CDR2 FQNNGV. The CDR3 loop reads CASSLLVEAFF. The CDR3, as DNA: TGTGCCAGCAGCTTATTAGTTGAAGCTTTCTTT.

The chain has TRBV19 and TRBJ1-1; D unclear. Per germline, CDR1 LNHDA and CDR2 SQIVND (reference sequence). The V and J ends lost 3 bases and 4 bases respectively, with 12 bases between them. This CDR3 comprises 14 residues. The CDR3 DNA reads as TGTGCCAGTAGTATCGACCTTCGGGGCACTGAAGCTTTCTTT. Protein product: CASSIDLRGTEAFF.

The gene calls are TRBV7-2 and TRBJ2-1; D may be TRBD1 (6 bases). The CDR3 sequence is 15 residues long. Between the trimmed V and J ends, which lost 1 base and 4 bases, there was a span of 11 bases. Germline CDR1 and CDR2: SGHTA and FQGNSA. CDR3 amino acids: CASSLEQGGYNEQFF. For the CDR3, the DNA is TGTGCCAGCAGCTTAGAACAGGGTGGATACAATGAGCAGTTCTTC.

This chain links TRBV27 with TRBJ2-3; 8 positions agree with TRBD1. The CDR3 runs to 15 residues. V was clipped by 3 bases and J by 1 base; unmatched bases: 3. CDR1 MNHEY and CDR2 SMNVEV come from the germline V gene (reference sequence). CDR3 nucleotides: TGTGCCAGCAGTTTTACAGGGGGAGGCACAGATACGCAGTATTTT. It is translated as CASSFTGGGTDTQYF.

The CDR3 bases are TGTGCCAGCAGTTACTCTCGACAGGGGGACCGGGAGCAGTACTTC. Encoded protein: CASSYSRQGDREQYF. The gene calls are TRBV6-5 and TRBJ2-7; the match to TRBD1 covers 9 bases. Per the germline V gene, CDR1 is MNHEY and CDR2 is SVGAGI. This CDR3 has 15 residues. The junction had 7 bases not matched to a gene; V was cut back by 0 bases and J by 7 bases.

The CDR3 protein is CASSVSSARDTQYF. CDR3 nucleotides: TGTGCCAGCAGTGTGTCTAGCGCGAGAGATACGCAGTATTTT. The chain carries TRBV2 and TRBJ2-3; a possible D gene is TRBD2 (6 bases). Germline values: CDR1 SNHLY, CDR2 FYNNEI. V lost 4 bases, J lost 5 bases, and 13 bases lay in between. This CDR3 spans 14 amino acids.

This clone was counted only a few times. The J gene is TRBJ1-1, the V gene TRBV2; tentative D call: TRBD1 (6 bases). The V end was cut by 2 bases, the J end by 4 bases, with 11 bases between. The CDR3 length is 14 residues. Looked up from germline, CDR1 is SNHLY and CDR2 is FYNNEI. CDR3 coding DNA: TGTGCCAGCAGTGAAAACAGGGTAGGCACTGAAGCTTTCTTT. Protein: CASSENRVGTEAFF.

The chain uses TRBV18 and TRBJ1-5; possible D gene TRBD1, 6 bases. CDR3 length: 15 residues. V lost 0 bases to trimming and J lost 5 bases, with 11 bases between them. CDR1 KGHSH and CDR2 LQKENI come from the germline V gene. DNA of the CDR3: TGTGCCAGCTCACCACCACAGGGTCGGGATCAGCCCCAGCATTTT. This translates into CASSPPQGRDQPQHF.

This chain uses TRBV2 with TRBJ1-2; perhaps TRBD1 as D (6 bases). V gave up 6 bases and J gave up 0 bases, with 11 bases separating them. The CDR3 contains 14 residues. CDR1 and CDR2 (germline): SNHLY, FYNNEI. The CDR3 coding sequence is TGTGCCAGCAGCATTGGACAGCCTAACTATGGCTACACCTTC. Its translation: CASSIGQPNYGYTF.

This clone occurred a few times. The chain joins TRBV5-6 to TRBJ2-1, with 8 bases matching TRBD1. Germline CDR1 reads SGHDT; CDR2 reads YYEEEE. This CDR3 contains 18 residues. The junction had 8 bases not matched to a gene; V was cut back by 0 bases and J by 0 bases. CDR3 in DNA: TGTGCCAGCAGCTTGGATCAGGGGGCGGGTAGCTCCTACAATGAGCAGTTCTTC. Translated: CASSLDQGAGSSYNEQFF.

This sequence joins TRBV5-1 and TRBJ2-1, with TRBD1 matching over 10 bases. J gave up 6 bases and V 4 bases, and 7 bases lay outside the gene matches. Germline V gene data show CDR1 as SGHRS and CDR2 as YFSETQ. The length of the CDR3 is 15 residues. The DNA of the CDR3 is TGCGCCAGCAGCATCGGGACAGGGGAGGTCAATGAGCAGTTCTTC. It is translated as CASSIGTGEVNEQFF.

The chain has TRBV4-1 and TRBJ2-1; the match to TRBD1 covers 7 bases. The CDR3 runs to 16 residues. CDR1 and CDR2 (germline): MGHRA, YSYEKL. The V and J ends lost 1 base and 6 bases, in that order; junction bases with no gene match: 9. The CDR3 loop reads CASSQVGTEIVNEQFF. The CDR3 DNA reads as TGCGCCAGCAGCCAAGTGGGGACAGAAATAGTCAATGAGCAGTTCTTC.

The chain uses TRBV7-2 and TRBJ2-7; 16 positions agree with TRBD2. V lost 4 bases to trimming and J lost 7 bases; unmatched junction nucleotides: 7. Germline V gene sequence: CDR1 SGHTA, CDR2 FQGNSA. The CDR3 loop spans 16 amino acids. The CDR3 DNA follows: TGTGCCAGCAGCTCGGGACTAGCGGGGGGGCGGGGAGAGCAGTACTTC. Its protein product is CASSSGLAGGRGEQYF.

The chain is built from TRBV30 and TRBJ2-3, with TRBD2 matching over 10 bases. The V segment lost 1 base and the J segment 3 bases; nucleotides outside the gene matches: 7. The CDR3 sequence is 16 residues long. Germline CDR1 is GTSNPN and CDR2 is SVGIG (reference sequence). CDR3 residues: CAWSAAAGGLTDTQYF. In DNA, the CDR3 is TGTGCCTGGAGTGCAGCAGCGGGGGGGCTGACAGATACGCAGTATTTT.

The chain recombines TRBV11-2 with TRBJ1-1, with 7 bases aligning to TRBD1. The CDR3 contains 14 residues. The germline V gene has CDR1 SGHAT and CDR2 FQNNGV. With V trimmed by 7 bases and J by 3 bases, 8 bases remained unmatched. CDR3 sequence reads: CASNPDREHTEAFF. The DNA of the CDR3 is TGTGCCAGCAACCCCGACAGGGAGCACACTGAAGCTTTCTTT.

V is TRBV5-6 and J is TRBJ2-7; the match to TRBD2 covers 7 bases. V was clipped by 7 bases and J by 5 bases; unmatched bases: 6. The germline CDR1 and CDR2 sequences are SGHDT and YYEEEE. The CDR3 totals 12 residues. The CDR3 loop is CASAWGGNEQYF. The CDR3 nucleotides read TGTGCCAGCGCCTGGGGAGGGAACGAGCAGTACTTC.